This T cell receptor (beta chain) was identified in a study of T cell repertoires in ileal Crohn's disease. Turning to the study itself: Median disease duration was nearly eight years; 35% to 45% smoked at surgery. The M0 sample came from the inflamed ileal portion of the resected specimen. The study, taken as a whole, reports: All patients with clonality above 26.8% had endoscopic recurrence.

This sample's time point: inflamed ileum from the surgical specimen. Included were adult ileal or ileocolonic Crohn's patients indicated for ileocolonic resection. With regard to this clone: As yet, its antigen is unknown.

V was pared by 1 base and J by 5 bases, with 4 bases of the junction left unmatched. This CDR3 region has 15 residues. The germline V gene has CDR1 SGHTA and CDR2 FQGTGA. The repertoire was sequenced with immunoSEQ multiplex PCR; TCRdb's copy has only in-frame clones and lacks some. The sample comprises some 17,000 clones, about 78% of which are singletons, and 4% to 4.5% rests with the top ten. Sequences were obtained from ileal tissue. The chain joins TRBV7-3 to TRBJ2-2; 7 bases align to TRBD2. This TCR was recovered from an adult with Crohn's disease. The CDR3, as DNA: TGTGCCAGCAGCTTAAAAGCGGGACCGACCGGGGAGCTGTTTTTT. Its translation is CASSLKAGPTGELFF. The variable domain in full, with the rest retrieved from reference TRBV7-3 and TRBJ2-2, is GAGVSQTPSNKVTEKGKYVELRCDPISGHTALYWYRQSLGQGPEFLIYFQGTGAADDSGLPNDRFFAVRPEGSVSTLKIQRTERGDSAVYLCASSLKAGPTGELFFGEGSRLTVL.